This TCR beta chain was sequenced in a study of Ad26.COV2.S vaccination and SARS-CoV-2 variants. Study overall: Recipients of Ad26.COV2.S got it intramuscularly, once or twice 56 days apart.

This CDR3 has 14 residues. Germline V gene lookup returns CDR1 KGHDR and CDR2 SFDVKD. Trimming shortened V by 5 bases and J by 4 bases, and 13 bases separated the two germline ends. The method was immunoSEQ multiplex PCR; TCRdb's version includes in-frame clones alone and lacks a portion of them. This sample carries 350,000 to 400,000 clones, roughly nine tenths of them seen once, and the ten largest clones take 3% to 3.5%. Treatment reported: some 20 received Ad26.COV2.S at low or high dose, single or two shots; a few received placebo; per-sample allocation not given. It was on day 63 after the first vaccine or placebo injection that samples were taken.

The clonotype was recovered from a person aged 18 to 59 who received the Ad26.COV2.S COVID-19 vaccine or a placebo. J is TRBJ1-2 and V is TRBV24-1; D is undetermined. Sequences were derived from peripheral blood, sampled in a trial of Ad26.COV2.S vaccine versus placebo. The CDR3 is CATSVGYYVYGYTF. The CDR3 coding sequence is TGTGCCACCAGTGTGGGGTATTATGTCTATGGCTACACCTTC.